The next 32 T cell receptor beta chains were all read from a single sample in a study of T cell responses to AZD1222 COVID-19 vaccine. This table comes from immunoSEQ multiplex PCR, and its TCRdb copy is limited to in-frame clones, with some not included. The data hold 140,000 or so clones, with about 89% observed a single time. The specimen comprised peripheral blood, sampled 28 days after the second dose of the MenACWY control vaccine. These receptors all come from an adult who received the MenACWY meningococcal vaccine as a control.

The chain joins TRBV19 to TRBJ2-2; D ambiguous. From germline, CDR1 is LNHDA and CDR2 SQIVND (reference sequence). The V end was cut by 4 bases, the J end by 3 bases, with 6 bases between. The CDR3 extends over 13 amino acids. DNA of the CDR3: TGTGCCAGTAGTACTGAATACACCGGGGAGCTGTTTTTT. It specifies CASSTEYTGELFF.

V and J are TRBV5-1 and TRBJ2-2, with D possibly matching TRBD2 (5 bases). This CDR3 spans 15 amino acids. The V gene lost 0 bases and the J gene lost 3 bases, with 9 bases spanning the gap. The germline V gene encodes CDR1 SGHRS and CDR2 YFSETQ. CDR3 coding DNA: TGCGCCAGCAGCTTGGGGGGAGCGGACACCGGGGAGCTGTTTTTT. Protein sequence: CASSLGGADTGELFF.

V gene TRBV6-5 combines with J gene TRBJ1-2; TRBD1 matches at 7 bases. The CDR3 runs 13 residues. CDR1 is MNHEY and CDR2 is SVGAGI in the germline V gene. The V gene end was trimmed by 5 bases and the J gene end by 7 bases; junction bases not matched to a gene: 7. CDR3 sequence: CASSRDSRVGYTF. The CDR3 DNA is TGTGCCAGCAGTCGGGACAGCCGTGTTGGCTACACCTTC.

The rearrangement joins TRBV14 to TRBJ1-2; a weak D match, TRBD1 (6 bases). CDR1 is SGHDN, CDR2 FVKESK, per germline. The V and J ends lost 4 bases and 6 bases respectively, with 21 bases between them. CDR3 size: 16 residues. This chain's CDR3 is CASSPIGTGHMDGYTF. The CDR3 nucleotides are TGTGCCAGCAGCCCCATTGGAACGGGACACATGGATGGCTACACCTTC. Variable domain in full (rest from reference TRBV14 and TRBJ1-2): EAGVTQFPSHSVIEKGQTVTLRCDPISGHDNLYWYRRVMGKEIKFLLHFVKESKQDESGMPNNRFLAERTGGTYSTLKVQPAELEDSGVYFCASSPIGTGHMDGYTFGSGTRLTVV.

V and J are TRBV5-4 and TRBJ1-1; a possible D gene is TRBD1 (5 bases). CDR1 is SGHNT, CDR2 YYREEE, per germline (reference sequence). The ends were cut back, 0 bases at V and 1 base at J, with 10 bases in the middle. CDR3 length equals 15 residues. CDR3 residues: CASSLGTRGNTEAFF. DNA for the CDR3: TGTGCCAGCAGCTTGGGTACGAGGGGGAACACTGAAGCTTTCTTT.

The V gene is TRBV7-9, the J gene TRBJ2-7; D tentatively fits TRBD1 or TRBD2 (5 bases each). The CDR3 spans 14 residues. Trimming left V 3 bases short and J 0 bases short, with 9 bases between. Germline V gives CDR1 SEHNR, CDR2 FQNEAQ (reference sequence). The CDR3 spells CASSFPGSSYEQYF. The CDR3 DNA reads TGTGCCAGCAGCTTTCCAGGGAGCTCCTACGAGCAGTACTTC.

The rearrangement joins TRBV24-1 to TRBJ1-4; D not certain. The CDR3 is 12 residues long. In germline, CDR1 is KGHDR, CDR2 SFDVKD. The V and J ends lost 7 bases and 5 bases respectively, with 7 bases between them. CDR3 sequence reads: CATRGPNEKLFF. CDR3 nucleotides: TGTGCCACCAGAGGACCGAATGAAAAACTGTTTTTT.

Only a few counts were recorded for this clone. This chain links TRBV9 with TRBJ2-1, with 7 bases fitting TRBD1. CDR1 SGDLS and CDR2 YYNGEE come from the germline V gene. V lost 3 bases to trimming and J lost 0 bases; unmatched junction nucleotides: 3. This CDR3 comprises 15 residues. The CDR3 region is CASSAGQISYNEQFF. The CDR3 DNA reads TGTGCCAGCAGCGCGGGACAGATCTCCTACAATGAGCAGTTCTTC.

The V and J genes are TRBV7-2 and TRBJ2-1; D assignment may be TRBD1 or TRBD2 (6 bases each). This CDR3 contains 17 residues. The V gene's germline CDR1 is SGHTA and CDR2 FQGNSA. Trimming left V 5 bases short and J 3 bases short, with 20 bases between. CDR3 DNA: TGTGCCAGCAGCCCCCAAGGGGGGACGACTAGCTACAATGAGCAGTTCTTC. Translated, it gives CASSPQGGTTSYNEQFF.

The chain couples TRBV6-5 to TRBJ2-1, with 14 bases fitting TRBD2. The CDR3 spans 16 residues. The germline V gene has CDR1 MNHEY and CDR2 SVGAGI. Losses at the gene ends were 0 bases for V and 6 bases for J; bases not matched to a gene: 1. The CDR3 sequence is CASSYSGTSGGNEQFF. Here the CDR3 DNA reads TGTGCCAGCAGTTACTCCGGGACTAGCGGGGGCAATGAGCAGTTCTTC.

The chain combines TRBV12-3 or TRBV12-4 with TRBJ2-3, with D perhaps matching TRBD1 (6 bases). V lost 3 bases and J lost 2, with 6 bases in between. The CDR3 consists of 13 residues. The CDR3, as DNA: TGTGCCAGCAGTTTGGGACACACAGATACGCAGTATTTT. Amino acids: CASSLGHTDTQYF.

The rearrangement uses TRBV16 and TRBJ2-1, with D perhaps given as TRBD1 or TRBD2 (6 bases each). CDR1 is KGHSY and CDR2 is FQNENV in the germline V gene. The CDR3 extends over 16 amino acids. V was cut by 4 bases and J by 3 bases, with 16 bases left in between. DNA for the CDR3: TGTGCCAGCAGCCTCCAAGGAGGGGGATTCTACAATGAGCAGTTCTTC. Protein: CASSLQGGGFYNEQFF.

The CDR3 DNA reads TGTGCCACCAGCCCCCCACATAGCACCGGGGAGCTGTTTTTT. Translating gives CATSPPHSTGELFF. The rearrangement links TRBV24-1 to TRBJ2-2; D is unresolved. Germline CDR1 and CDR2: KGHDR and SFDVKD. The CDR3 has 14 residues. V was shortened by 7 bases and J by 4 bases, with 12 bases between the two germline ends.

The chain employs TRBV5-1 and TRBJ2-7, with D perhaps matching TRBD1 or TRBD2 (5 bases each). The CDR3 has 14 amino acids. Trimming shortened V by 3 bases and J by 6 bases, and 16 bases separated the two germline ends. In germline, CDR1 is SGHRS, CDR2 YFSETQ. The CDR3 nucleotides are TGCGCCAGCAGCTCGTGGACTGGGGCCTCCGAGCAGTACTTC. Amino acids: CASSSWTGASEQYF.

The genes are TRBV12-5 and TRBJ1-6; no clear D. Trimming removed 8 bases from V and 0 bases from J, with 20 bases in between. This CDR3 has 18 residues. Per the germline V gene, CDR1 is LGHNT and CDR2 is FRNRAP. CDR3 nucleotides: TGTGCTAGTCGTACCGGAAAAGGCAGATACTCCTATAATTCACCCCTCCACTTT. Translation: CASRTGKGRYSYNSPLHF.

The chain carries TRBV29-1 and TRBJ2-7; possibly TRBD1 for D (5 bases). The CDR3 is 12 amino acids. Trimming shortened V by 1 base and J by 4 bases, and 8 bases separated the two germline ends. Germline loops: CDR1 SQVTM, CDR2 ANQGSEA. The CDR3 reads CSVEVQGYEQYF. In nucleotides, the CDR3 is TGCAGCGTTGAAGTTCAGGGATACGAGCAGTACTTC.

The V call is TRBV6-2 or TRBV6-3, the J call TRBJ1-1; D perhaps matches TRBD1 (5 bases). V was clipped by 5 bases and J by 8 bases, with 12 bases between them. Germline V lookup: CDR1 MNHEY, CDR2 SVGEGT. The CDR3 is 12 amino acids. CDR3 region: CASSIRDGEAFF. As DNA, the CDR3 is TGTGCCAGCAGTATCCGGGACGGGGAAGCTTTCTTT.

In its sample, this clone was seen once. J is TRBJ2-7 and V is TRBV6-1; 11 bases are a match to TRBD1. The J segment lost 6 bases and the V segment lost 3 bases, leaving 4 bases of the junction unmatched. This CDR3 is built from 14 residues. Germline CDR1 is MNHNS and CDR2 is SASEGT. The CDR3 bases are TGTGCCAGCAGTGACGGACAGGGGGCGGGCGAGCAGTACTTC. Translating it yields CASSDGQGAGEQYF.

The table lists this clone with a count of one. This rearrangement joins TRBV7-8 to TRBJ1-5, with D tentatively TRBD1 (6 bases). Trimming took 5 bases from V and 0 from J, leaving 14 bases between them. CDR3 size: 16 residues. The germline V gene encodes CDR1 SGHVS and CDR2 FQNEAQ. The CDR3 DNA is TGTGCCAGCAGCCTCGGGACAAGAAATAGCAATCAGCCCCAGCATTTT. It translates to CASSLGTRNSNQPQHF.

The chain couples TRBV3-1 (or the pseudogene TRBV3-2) to TRBJ2-3; the D gene is possibly TRBD1 (5 bases). This CDR3 comprises 14 residues. V dropped 2 bases and J dropped 6 bases, with 12 bases sitting between them. Germline V gene lookup returns CDR1 LGHDT and CDR2 YNNKEL (reference sequence). This CDR3 reads CASSQPGPSDTQYF. Here the CDR3 DNA reads TGTGCCAGCAGCCAACCAGGGCCGTCCGATACGCAGTATTTT.

This chain connects TRBV6-5 to TRBJ2-1, with D perhaps matching TRBD1 (5 bases). The V end was cut by 2 bases, the J end by 3 bases, with 8 bases between. The CDR3 consists of 14 residues. Germline-derived CDR1 and CDR2 are MNHEY and SVGAGI. CDR3 protein: CASSYRGSYNEQFF. Here the CDR3 DNA reads TGTGCCAGCAGTTACAGGGGCAGCTACAATGAGCAGTTCTTC.

V and J are TRBV3-1 (or the pseudogene TRBV3-2) and TRBJ2-7, with 7 bases matching TRBD1. The junction had 5 bases not matched to a gene; V was cut back by 4 bases and J by 2 bases. The CDR3 runs to 14 residues. Germline V gives CDR1 LGHDT, CDR2 YNNKEL (reference sequence). The CDR3 bases are TGTGCCAGCAGCCGACAGGGCTCCACCTACGAGCAGTACTTC. It specifies CASSRQGSTYEQYF.

The chain is built from TRBV23-1 and TRBJ1-3, with D tentatively TRBD1 (6 bases). TRBV23-1 is filed as an ORF, its function uncertain. Trimming took 3 bases from V and 2 from J, leaving 17 bases between them. The CDR3 loop spans 17 amino acids. The CDR3 DNA sequence: TGCGCCAGCAGTCAGACCCCCTCAGGGGCCCCTGGAAACACCATATATTTT. Translating gives CASSQTPSGAPGNTIYF.

The chain is built from TRBV30 and TRBJ1-1; 8 positions agree with TRBD1. The CDR3 has 15 residues. Trimming took 1 base from V and 7 from J; bases not matched to a gene: 11. Germline loops: CDR1 GTSNPN, CDR2 SVGIG (reference sequence). The CDR3: CAWSASGQVKREAFF. Here the CDR3 DNA reads TGTGCCTGGAGTGCCTCGGGACAGGTGAAACGTGAAGCTTTCTTT.

V gene TRBV28 combines with J gene TRBJ2-7; 8 bases match TRBD2. The CDR3 sequence is 15 residues long. CDR1 is MDHEN, CDR2 SYDVKM, per germline. V lost 4 bases, J lost 3 bases, and 8 bases stayed unmatched. CDR3 loop: CASSSTTSGIYEQYF. CDR3 nucleotide sequence: TGTGCCAGCAGTTCAACTACTAGCGGAATCTACGAGCAGTACTTC.

The V and J genes are TRBV14 and TRBJ2-5; the match to TRBD2 covers 8 bases. CDR3 length: 15 residues. Germline trimming cut 7 bases from V and 2 bases from J; bases unmatched to any gene: 9. The germline CDR1 and CDR2 sequences are SGHDN and FVKESK. CDR3 region: CASTQRELLQETQYF. Written as DNA, the CDR3 is TGTGCCAGCACTCAGCGGGAGCTTTTACAAGAGACCCAGTACTTC.

This clone was observed once. The chain has TRBV28 and TRBJ1-2; 9 bases line up with TRBD1. The CDR3 spans 14 residues. Germline lookup yields CDR1 MDHEN and CDR2 SYDVKM. After removal of 4 bases from V and 8 bases from J, the junction contained 8 bases not matched to a gene. CDR3: CASSSGQGPGGYTF. CDR3 DNA: TGTGCCAGCAGTTCGGGACAGGGCCCCGGCGGCTACACCTTC.

The rearrangement links TRBV7-3 to TRBJ2-2; D is uncertain. This CDR3 spans 12 amino acids. V dropped 5 bases and J dropped 0 bases, with 1 base sitting between them. Germline V gene sequence: CDR1 SGHTA, CDR2 FQGTGA. CDR3 DNA: TGTGCCAGCAGCACGAACACCGGGGAGCTGTTTTTT. As protein: CASSTNTGELFF.

The chain has TRBV3-1 (or the pseudogene TRBV3-2) and TRBJ1-5, with D unresolved. The CDR3 has 12 amino acids. Germline assignment: CDR1 LGHDT and CDR2 YNNKEL (reference sequence). The V end lost 4 bases, the J end lost 3 bases, and 4 bases lay between the germline ends. The CDR3 region is CASSRLNQPQHF. The CDR3 DNA reads TGTGCCAGCAGCCGTCTCAATCAGCCCCAGCATTTT.

V gene TRBV5-1 combines with J gene TRBJ2-5, with 11 bases fitting TRBD2. Per germline, CDR1 SGHRS and CDR2 YFSETQ. The length of the CDR3 is 16 residues. Trimming took 4 bases from V and 4 from J; bases not matched to a gene: 9. CDR3 sequence: CASSTSGSWGGETQYF. The DNA of the CDR3 is TGCGCCAGCAGCACTAGCGGGAGTTGGGGTGGAGAGACCCAGTACTTC.

The V gene is TRBV10-1, the J gene TRBJ2-7, with D possibly TRBD2 on 5 matching bases. The length of the CDR3 is 13 residues. The V gene's germline CDR1 is WNHNN and CDR2 SYGVQD (reference sequence). V shed 3 bases and J shed 5 bases, with 11 bases lying between them. CDR3 region: CASSDPGFHEQYF. The CDR3 bases are TGCGCCAGCAGTGACCCGGGATTTCACGAGCAGTACTTC.

The chain employs TRBV9 and TRBJ1-3, with D perhaps matching TRBD1 (6 bases). Germline values: CDR1 SGDLS, CDR2 YYNGEE. CDR3 length: 13 amino acids. Trimming removed 3 bases from V and 6 bases from J, with 10 bases in between. CDR3 coding DNA: TGTGCCAGCAGCGGTCAGGGGCCAAACACCATATATTTT. It specifies CASSGQGPNTIYF.